Sequencing of this TCR beta chain was carried out in a study of T cell responses to AZD1222 COVID-19 vaccine. Trimming cost V 6 bases and J 3 bases, with 12 bases left between them. The V gene's germline CDR1 is SNHLY and CDR2 FYNNEI. This CDR3 comprises 14 residues. Assay used: immunoSEQ multiplex PCR; TCRdb lists only in-frame clones, some missing. The data contain about 170,000 clones, about 89% of them singletons. The study, taken as a whole, reports: Nearly half of the spike-specific TCRs reportedly recognize variant regions that carry no mutations. At study baseline, merely several AZD1222 recipients were seropositive. Donors, mostly white British, included more females; clonal diversity was possibly underestimated.

On this clone: Its antigen remains unknown.

This receptor was taken from an adult in good health. Here the sequenced sample was peripheral blood, taken on day 0 of AZD1222 vaccination. This rearrangement joins TRBV2 to TRBJ1-3; D gene ambiguous. The CDR3 DNA follows: TGTGCCAGCAGCCCTCTGGTGGGTGGAAACACCATATATTTT. This codes for CASSPLVGGNTIYF.